This T cell receptor beta chain stems from a study of blood T cell repertoires in COVID-19. Some clones are missing from TCRdb's copy, which holds only in-frame ones; the method was immunoSEQ multiplex PCR. Here the sample spans approximately 60,000 clones, roughly 82% being singletons. There are 11 residues in the CDR3. Germline V gene lookup returns CDR1 SGHKS and CDR2 YYEKEE (reference sequence). Trimming removed 0 bases from V and 6 bases from J, with 4 bases in between. Sample: peripheral blood. The V call is TRBV5-5, the J call TRBJ2-7; no definite D call. The sequence came from a woman aged 60-70 years with acute or convalescent COVID-19. CDR3 in DNA: TGTGCCAGCAGCTTGGCCGTCGAGCAGTACTTC. Translating gives CASSLAVEQYF.